Listed below are T cell receptor beta chains from one sample, sequenced in a study of T cells after posttransplantation cyclophosphamide. Assay used: immunoSEQ multiplex PCR; TCRdb lists only in-frame clones, some missing. The profile covers roughly 15,000 clones, none occurring a single time. The sample in question was PBMCs, obtained 1162 days after allogeneic stem cell transplant with posttransplant cyclophosphamide. The receptors originated from a female patient aged 40 to 50 who received an allogeneic stem cell transplant from a related donor, was CMV-positive, and had no GVHD. Some of the T cells might come from the graft donor. CDR3s include the opening cysteine and the closing phenylalanine or tryptophan. Fields, in order: V gene, J gene, clone size, D gene, CDR3 DNA, CDR3 protein. D genes are given only for firm matches. Some rows have no size entry. The others give once, few or many, or a class for an expanded clone.

V: TRBV5-1
J: TRBJ1-2
size: many
D: .
DNA: TGCGCCAGCAGCTCCGGGCTGGGCGGGGGCTACACCTTC
CDR3: CASSSGLGGGYTF

V: TRBV5-1
J: TRBJ1-1
size: medium-sized
D: .
DNA: TGCGCCAGCAGCTTGGTGCTGGGGGGGGTATACACTGAAGCTTTCTTT
CDR3: CASSLVLGGVYTEAFF

V: TRBV6-5
J: TRBJ2-1
size: many
D: TRBD2
DNA: TGTGCCAGCAGTCTGTCGGGGGGAAATGAGCAGTTCTTC
CDR3: CASSLSGGNEQFF

V: TRBV7-8
J: TRBJ1-5
size: many
D: .
DNA: TGTGCCAGCAGCTTATATGGGAGTAATAGCAATCAGCCCCAGCATTTT
CDR3: CASSLYGSNSNQPQHF

V: TRBV28
J: TRBJ2-5
size: many
D: .
DNA: TGTGCCAGCAGTCCCCGGACTACCATGGAAGAGACCCAGTACTTC
CDR3: CASSPRTTMEETQYF

V: TRBV27
J: TRBJ2-3
size: many
D: TRBD2
DNA: TGTGCCAGCAGTTCCCCGGCTAGCGGCGAAGGGGATACGCAGTATTTT
CDR3: CASSSPASGEGDTQYF

V: TRBV6-5
J: TRBJ1-1
size: many
D: TRBD1
DNA: TGTGCCAGCAGTTTCTCAGGGGGCTCGTCTGAAGCTTTCTTT
CDR3: CASSFSGGSSEAFF

V: TRBV11-2
J: TRBJ2-7
size: medium-sized
D: TRBD2
DNA: TGTGCCAGCAGCCGGGGAGTAGCGGGGGACGAGCAGTACTTC
CDR3: CASSRGVAGDEQYF

V: TRBV11-2
J: TRBJ2-6
size: many
D: .
DNA: TGTGCCAGCAGCTCAGGGGTAGGGGCCGGAGTGTCTGGGGCCAACGTCCTGACTTTC
CDR3: CASSSGVGAGVSGANVLTF

V: TRBV27
J: TRBJ2-1
size: many
D: TRBD1
DNA: TGTGCCAGCAGGCTGACAGGGCGATCCTACAATGAGCAGTTCTTC
CDR3: CASRLTGRSYNEQFF

V: TRBV18
J: TRBJ2-2
size: many
D: TRBD2
DNA: TGTGCCAGCTCACCGGGGCTAGCGGGAGCCGGGACCGGGGAGCTGTTTTTT
CDR3: CASSPGLAGAGTGELFF

V: TRBV4-1
J: TRBJ2-7
size: .
D: TRBD1
DNA: TGCGCCAGCAGCCAAGAGTATAGTGGGACAGACCTCTACGAGCAGTACTTC
CDR3: CASSQEYSGTDLYEQYF

V: TRBV18
J: TRBJ2-5
size: many
D: .
DNA: TGTGCCAGCTCACCCCTTGGGGGGGAGACCCAGTACTTC
CDR3: CASSPLGGETQYF

V: TRBV4-2
J: TRBJ1-1
size: few
D: TRBD1
DNA: TGTGCCAGCAGCCAAGTCCCCGGACAGGGAAAAGGAACTGAAGCTTTCTTT
CDR3: CASSQVPGQGKGTEAFF

V: TRBV19
J: TRBJ1-6
size: many
D: TRBD1
DNA: TGTGCCAGTAGGGACAGGGGTGCCTATAATTCACCCCTCCACTTT
CDR3: CASRDRGAYNSPLHF

V: TRBV28
J: TRBJ1-2
size: many
D: .
DNA: TGTGCCAGCAGTTTAGGAGGAGCTAACTATGGCTACACCTTC
CDR3: CASSLGGANYGYTF

V: TRBV2
J: TRBJ1-6
size: few
D: .
DNA: TGTGCTGGTAGACACAACCCACCAGGGCACGAGGGGAGGTCACCCCTCCACTTT
CDR3: CAGRHNPPGHEGRSPLHF

V: TRBV6-1
J: TRBJ2-7
size: many
D: .
DNA: TGTGCCAGCAGTGAGGGCTTATACGAGCAGTACTTC
CDR3: CASSEGLYEQYF

V: TRBV5-1
J: TRBJ2-6
size: .
D: .
DNA: TGCGCCAGCAAATCACACCCTGGGGCCAACGTCCTGACTTTC
CDR3: CASKSHPGANVLTF

V: TRBV5-1
J: TRBJ2-7
size: many
D: .
DNA: TGCGCCAGCAGCTCCCCAGCGGCTAGTGGGGAGCAGTACTTC
CDR3: CASSSPAASGEQYF